A single TCR beta chain is shown here with its context. The antigen is unknown. Extraction and reverse transcription of RNA yielded cDNA as the sequencing template. Clones were sequenced by immunoSEQ multiplex PCR, and TCRdb holds only the in-frame ones, with some missing. The sample lists approximately 150,000 clones, less than 70% occurring once. The record originates from a study of CD8+ T cells in alopecia areata. V lost 7 bases and J 0 bases, leaving 19 bases between the germline ends. Germline assignment: CDR1 SEHNR and CDR2 FQNEAQ (reference sequence). The CDR3 runs 16 residues. Regarding the study as a whole: Persistence during tofacitinib was seen for many expanded lesional clones in scalp and blood. Mice showed clearer TCR sharing than patients did, a gap that was possibly HLA-related.

The treatment denotes: oral pan-JAK inhibitor, 5-10 mg twice daily. The receptor's source is a human donor with alopecia areata. This rearrangement joins TRBV7-9 to TRBJ2-7; D might be TRBD2 (6 bases). The material sequenced was CD4+ T cells sorted from blood, taken at week 24, from a patient treated with tofacitinib. The CDR3 here is CASIELRGAGSYEQYF. In DNA, the CDR3 is TGTGCCAGCATCGAGCTCCGCGGGGCGGGCTCCTACGAGCAGTACTTC.